Included here is one T cell receptor beta chain sequence, with context. This sample was taken from a study of blood T cell repertoires in COVID-19. Overall study: The United States, Italy and Spain were the sources of the acute and convalescent COVID-19 samples. In each case, the material was cDNA or gDNA derived from T cells, B-cell-depleted T cells, or PBMCs.

V was cut by 2 bases and J by 5 bases, with 6 bases left in between. The CDR3 runs to 12 residues. In germline, CDR1 is SNHLY, CDR2 FYNNEI. Seattle patients were enrolled during active infection and followed longitudinally. In the source study's methods: Cell counts per sample came from amplifying reference gene primers. TCRdb keeps only in-frame clones here, not all; method: immunoSEQ multiplex PCR. The V and J calls and the clone size are those of that table, but D and trimming were determined from the DNA. Here the sample spans about 430,000 clones, about 87% being singletons. The chain links TRBV2 to TRBJ1-2; D remains ambiguous. This receptor was identified in a man between 18 and 29 years old with COVID-19, enrolled during active disease. Sequenced: peripheral blood. CDR3 nucleotides: TGTGCCAGCAGTGAAAACAGATATGGCTACACCTTC. It specifies CASSENRYGYTF.